This TCR beta chain was captured by sequencing in a study of control samples from healthy donors and cancer patients (dated by TCRdb to 2020 to 2021). Libraries were made using the immunoSEQ multiplex PCR assay. Held by TCRdb, this immuneACCESS table contains in-frame sequences only and omits some clones. Under half of the omission traces to an unresolved V gene where checked; the cause of the rest is unknown. Present in this sample are about 51,000 clones, around nine tenths of which were seen just once. The top ten constitute almost 40% of the sample. Trimming at the junction amounts to 3 bases on V and 2 bases on J, and the germline ends lie 13 bases apart. Including cysteine and phenylalanine, the CDR3 has 15 amino acids. Only CDR3 DNA is held: 45 bases, read in frame from base 1. The germline V gene provides CDR1 SGDLS and CDR2 YYNGEE. On this clone itself: This clone's antigen is unknown. One base away there is no much larger clone; base qualities are not given.

The sequence was collected from a man aged 45-65 years with head and neck cancer. The V and J genes are TRBV9 and TRBJ2-3; the D segment cannot be called with confidence. Sequencing input: PBMCs. The CDR3 region has the sequence CASSEGLELTDTQYF. The DNA is as follows: TGTGCCAGCAGCGAGGGTCTAGAACTCACAGATACGCAGTATTTT.